Listed below are T cell receptor beta chains from one sample, sequenced in a study of blood T cells in healthy people across ages. Using its own MiXCR run on the 5' RACE reads, TCRdb lists one record per CDR3 protein. Among approximately 790,000 distinct CDR3 sequences listed, approximately 67% were seen once. Sequenced input: blood. The receptor set was obtained from a young man in good health. CDR3s include the opening cysteine and the closing phenylalanine or tryptophan. A D gene is named only where the DNA matches it firmly. Some rows mark clone size as missing; the rest say once, few, many or name a class of expanded clone.

j_gene,abundance,v_gene,d_gene,CDR3aa,CDR3nt
TRBJ2-7,.,TRBV27,TRBD2,CASGSIQRGGSYEQYF,TGTGCCAGCGGCTCAATCCAGCGGGGGGGATCCTACGAGCAGTACTTC
TRBJ2-3,.,TRBV15,TRBD1,CATSRTGTGFTDTQYF,TGTGCCACCAGCAGAACCGGGACAGGGTTCACAGATACGCAGTATTTT
TRBJ2-1,few,TRBV4-2,TRBD2,CASSQGGVGTSGGESYNEQFF,TGTGCCAGCAGCCAAGGAGGGGTAGGGACTAGCGGGGGGGAGTCCTACAATGAGCAGTTCTTC
TRBJ2-4,.,TRBV7-8,TRBD2,CASSLVLAGMGIQYF,TGTGCCAGCAGCTTAGTGCTAGCGGGGATGGGCATTCAGTACTTC
TRBJ2-7,.,TRBV20-1,.,CSARQGQDLYEQYF,TGCAGTGCTAGACAGGGGCAAGACCTTTACGAGCAGTACTTC
TRBJ1-6,.,TRBV4-2,.,CASSQGSGSPLHF,TGTGCCAGCAGCCAAGGGTCGGGATCACCCCTCCACTTT
TRBJ2-1,.,TRBV20-1,TRBD2,CSAKRGGPNEQFF,TGCAGTGCTAAGCGGGGGGGCCCAAATGAGCAGTTCTTC
TRBJ2-7,.,TRBV27,TRBD2,CASSVAGSGEQYF,TGTGCCAGCAGCGTAGCGGGCAGTGGCGAGCAGTACTTC
TRBJ2-7,once,TRBV29-1,.,CSVYGADFPYEQYF,TGCAGCGTTTATGGGGCCGACTTTCCCTACGAGCAGTACTTC
TRBJ1-6,few,TRBV2,.,CASTEGFDRPNSPLHF,TGTGCCAGCACTGAAGGTTTCGACAGACCTAATTCACCCCTCCACTTT
TRBJ2-1,many,TRBV10-2,.,CASSEIPYNEQFF,TGCGCCAGCAGTGAGATCCCTTACAATGAGCAGTTCTTC
TRBJ2-5,.,TRBV10-3,.,CAISESIGGETQYF,TGTGCCATCAGTGAGTCGATAGGCGGGGAGACCCAGTACTTC
TRBJ2-5,few,TRBV25-1,.,CASSEPRGSGGLQETQYF,TGTGCCAGCAGTGAACCCCGAGGCTCTGGCGGGCTCCAAGAGACCCAGTACTTC
TRBJ2-7,.,TRBV28,TRBD1,CAAKGGRFHDEQYF,TGTGCCGCAAAAGGGGGCAGGTTTCACGACGAGCAGTACTTC
TRBJ1-6,.,TRBV7-3,.,CASSLDMNSPLHF,TGTGCCAGCAGCTTAGATATGAATTCACCCCTCCACTTT
TRBJ2-1,few,TRBV29-1,.,CSVAPSLREQFF,TGCAGCGTTGCCCCTAGCCTTAGGGAGCAGTTCTTC
TRBJ2-1,.,TRBV11-2,.,CASSLDGGVRGGEQFF,TGTGCCAGCAGCTTAGACGGGGGCGTTAGAGGTGGGGAGCAGTTCTTC
TRBJ1-2,.,TRBV7-8,TRBD1,CASSNRGRNYGYTF,TGTGCCAGCAGCAACAGGGGGCGCAACTATGGCTACACCTTC
TRBJ2-7,few,TRBV20-1,.,CSARDLRLANYEQYF,TGCAGTGCTAGAGATCTCCGGCTAGCGAACTACGAGCAGTACTTC
TRBJ2-7,.,TRBV9,TRBD1,CASSARTGISYEQYF,TGTGCCAGCAGCGCTCGGACAGGGATTTCATACGAGCAGTACTTC
TRBJ2-4,once,TRBV28,.,CVSSLFGLPTAKNIQYF,TGTGTCAGCAGTTTATTCGGGCTCCCGACAGCCAAAAACATTCAGTACTTC
TRBJ2-7,.,TRBV3-1,.,CASSQTTGPDEQYF,TGTGCCAGCAGCCAAACGACAGGCCCCGACGAGCAGTACTTC
TRBJ2-1,.,TRBV6-6,.,CASLRDTLSNEQFF,TGTGCCAGCCTGAGGGACACACTAAGCAATGAGCAGTTCTTC